This TCR beta chain was sequenced during a study of blood T cell repertoires in COVID-19. Sequencing was performed with immunoSEQ multiplex PCR; in TCRdb, only in-frame clones are kept and a portion is missing. Among roughly 250,000 clones listed, approximately 86% were seen once. CDR3 length equals 15 residues. Germline lookup yields CDR1 SGHTA and CDR2 FQGNSA. V dropped 4 bases and J dropped 0 bases, with 11 bases sitting between them. Cohorts were assigned according to the clinical history that participants reported. The genes are TRBV7-2 and TRBJ2-3; weak D call: TRBD1 (7 bases). Sequenced: PBMCs or T cells enriched from blood (not recorded which). This receptor was taken from a woman aged 25 to 39 with acute COVID-19. CDR3 nucleotide sequence: TGTGCCAGCAGCTCAGGGGGGTATAGCACAGATACGCAGTATTTT. Its translation is CASSSGGYSTDTQYF.